A selection of T cell receptor beta chains follows, all from one sample in a study of blood T cell repertoires in COVID-19. TCRdb's table, derived via immunoSEQ multiplex PCR, lists solely in-frame clones and lacks some. The sample consists of around 50,000 clones, 89% of them appearing once. Sequenced: peripheral blood. Every receptor here comes from a human donor in a cohort sampled during active COVID-19. Both conserved end residues are part of each CDR3. The D gene is left open where the match is weak. Size values are once, few and many counts, or a class for expanded clones, and some rows have none.

-,TRBJ2-7,-,TRBV7-6,15,CASSLNGRGGGEQYF,TGTGCCAGCAGCTTAAACGGCAGGGGCGGTGGAGAGCAGTACTTC
TRBD1,TRBJ1-1,-,TRBV5-4,15,CASSLEGTGNTEAFF,TGTGCCAGCAGCTTGGAAGGGACAGGGAACACTGAAGCTTTCTTT
-,TRBJ2-4,-,TRBV3-1/TRBV3-2,12,CASSGGFNIQYF,TGTGCCAGCAGCGGGGGCTTCAACATTCAGTACTTC
TRBD1,TRBJ2-7,-,TRBV6-5,16,CASSYGSGTGPYEQYF,TGTGCCAGCAGTTACGGCTCCGGGACAGGGCCGTACGAGCAGTACTTC
-,TRBJ2-5,-,TRBV15,19,CATSRDKRGKGILQETQYF,TGTGCCACCAGCAGAGACAAAAGGGGAAAGGGAATCCTCCAAGAGACCCAGTACTTC
-,TRBJ1-2,-,TRBV28,16,CASSKSRWGANYGYTF,TGTGCCAGCAGTAAGAGCCGTTGGGGAGCTAACTATGGCTACACCTTC
TRBD1,TRBJ2-3,-,TRBV19,16,CATKDRARGGTDTQYF,TGTGCCACCAAGGACAGGGCGAGGGGGGGCACAGATACGCAGTATTTT
-,TRBJ1-6,-,TRBV7-2,13,CASSLDLNSPLHF,TGTGCCAGCAGCTTAGATCTAAATTCACCCCTCCACTTT
-,TRBJ1-4,-,TRBV27,14,CASSLSGGGEKLFF,TGTGCCAGCAGTTTATCGGGGGGAGGTGAAAAACTGTTTTTT
-,TRBJ2-1,-,TRBV30,14,CAWKGATSYNEQFF,TGTGCCTGGAAAGGAGCCACCTCCTACAATGAGCAGTTCTTC
TRBD1,TRBJ1-1,-,TRBV4-1,15,CASSRPDRGIIEAFF,TGCGCCAGCAGCCGCCCGGACAGGGGGATTATTGAAGCTTTCTTT
-,TRBJ1-1,-,TRBV6-5,12,CASGRGVDEAFF,TGTGCCAGCGGGCGTGGTGTTGATGAAGCTTTCTTT
-,TRBJ1-4,-,TRBV3-1/TRBV3-2,15,CASSQDRGPNEKLFF,TGTGCCAGCAGCCAAGACAGGGGACCGAATGAAAAACTGTTTTTT
TRBD1,TRBJ1-5,-,TRBV18,15,CASSPARGSNQPQHF,TGTGCCAGCTCACCAGCCAGGGGGAGCAATCAGCCCCAGCATTTT
-,TRBJ2-1,-,TRBV7-2,14,CASSAKTGYNEQFF,TGTGCCAGCAGCGCAAAGACAGGATACAATGAGCAGTTCTTC
TRBD1,TRBJ2-7,-,TRBV7-9,14,CASSFTGAIYEQYF,TGTGCCAGCAGCTTTACAGGGGCCATCTACGAGCAGTACTTC
TRBD2,TRBJ2-2,once,TRBV30,18,CAWKTGRGDYSNTGELFF,TGTGCCTGGAAAACTGGGCGAGGGGACTACTCAAACACCGGGGAGCTGTTTTTT
-,TRBJ2-5,-,TRBV11-2,12,CASSILQETQYF,TGTGCCAGCAGCATACTACAAGAGACCCAGTACTTC
TRBD1,TRBJ2-1,once,TRBV4-1,15,CASRRGDRGTNEQFF,TGCGCCAGCAGGAGGGGGGACAGGGGTACAAATGAGCAGTTCTTC
TRBD1,TRBJ1-2,-,TRBV7-9,15,CASSFSGGRNYGYTF,TGTGCCAGCAGCTTTTCAGGGGGCAGGAACTATGGCTACACCTTC
-,TRBJ1-4,-,TRBV30,15,CAWSVLGGSNEKLFF,TGTGCCTGGAGTGTTCTAGGTGGATCTAATGAAAAACTGTTTTTT
-,TRBJ1-5,-,TRBV19,13,CASTTGLDQPQHF,TGTGCCAGTACAACAGGGTTGGATCAGCCCCAGCATTTT